This TCR beta chain originates from a study of CD8 T cells in Susac syndrome. Study at large: The sequenced Susac syndrome patients comprised five or six with active disease and fewer than ten in remission. At the time of blood draw, patients with Susac syndrome were therapy-naive, receiving corticosteroids, or receiving intravenous immunoglobulin alone.

FACS enriched CD8+ TEMRA cells, while bulk CD8+ and CD4+ were negatively isolated. Germline loops: CDR1 MNHEY, CDR2 SVGAGI. The CDR3 has 16 amino acids. The V segment lost 0 bases and the J segment 2 bases; nucleotides outside the gene matches: 4. Random hexamers were used to reverse transcribe an amount of roughly 0.45 to 1 ug RNA. TCRdb redid the calling of the immunoSEQ multiplex PCR reads with MiXCR, one entry per CDR3 protein. The data contain approximately 190,000 distinct CDR3 sequences, more than 90% of them seen just once; the ten biggest clones take up around 0.096%. This TCR was sampled from a human donor with Susac syndrome. The V gene is TRBV6-5, the J gene TRBJ2-3; 8 bases are shared with TRBD2. The specimen was CD4+ T cells from PBMCs. The CDR3 protein is CASSYSSGGHTDTQYF. The DNA of the CDR3 is TGTGCCAGCAGTTACTCAAGCGGGGGCCACACAGATACGCAGTATTTT.